These 14 T cell receptor beta chains were sequenced from one sample in a study of human T cells and chemical hapten exposure. Regarding time point: pre-sensitization, week 0. Described treatment: therapeutic diphenylcyclopropenone sensitization with weekly scalp DPC. TCRdb re-called the RACE reads through MiXCR, storing one row per CDR3 protein. The repertoire holds under 90,000 distinct CDR3 sequences, around 9.5% seen once, with roughly 3.5% in the top ten. Specimen: whole blood, collected in connection with sensitization to the hapten diphenylcyclopropenone (DPC). Source of these receptors: a woman aged 40 to 50 with alopecia areata. Some clones in this sample may be carry-over from other donors' samples.

The gene calls are TRBV5-5 and TRBJ2-4, with D hard to call. CDR3 size: 13 residues. V was clipped by 6 bases and J by 5 bases, with 12 bases between them. Germline lookup yields CDR1 SGHKS and CDR2 YYEKEE (reference sequence). CDR3 amino acids: CASTPGVQNIQYF. CDR3 sequence (DNA): TGTGCCAGCACCCCGGGCGTCCAAAACATTCAGTACTTC.

This clonotype was seen ten or more times. The V gene is TRBV20-1, the J gene TRBJ2-6; 9 nucleotides line up with TRBD2. V lost 6 bases and J lost 2; bases outside the gene matches: 11. This CDR3 is 17 amino acids long. CDR1 and CDR2 from the germline V gene are DFQATT and SNEGSKA (reference sequence). The CDR3 protein is CSAVPLAGAAGANVLTF. The CDR3, as DNA: TGCAGTGCCGTCCCCTTAGCGGGGGCGGCTGGGGCCAACGTCCTGACTTTC.

This clonotype has a handful of counts. The rearrangement uses TRBV12-3 or TRBV12-4 and TRBJ1-6; D not resolved. The CDR3 sequence is 14 residues long. Trimming stripped 2 bases from V and 9 bases from J, with 11 bases between. CDR3 in DNA: TGTGCCAGCAGTTTACCGAACGGAGGTTCACCCCTCCACTTT. It yields the protein CASSLPNGGSPLHF.

This clonotype was observed at least ten times. The chain joins TRBV7-6 to TRBJ2-2; D unresolved. V lost 0 bases to trimming and J lost 3 bases, with 8 bases between them. Germline V lookup: CDR1 SGHVS, CDR2 FNYEAQ. CDR3 length: 15 residues. The CDR3 DNA is TGTGCCAGCAGCTTAGCTACAGAAGACACCGGGGAGCTGTTTTTT. Protein sequence: CASSLATEDTGELFF. Full variable domain (outside the CDR3, taken from reference TRBV7-6 and TRBJ2-2): GAGVSQSPRYKVTKRGQDVALRCDPISGHVSLYWYRQALGQGPEFLTYFNYEAQQDKSGLPNDRFSAERPEGSISTLTIQRTEQRDSAMYRCASSLATEDTGELFFGEGSRLTVL.

This clonotype was recorded many times. The chain is built from TRBV7-2 and TRBJ2-3; TRBD2 matches 14 bases. CDR1 SGHTA and CDR2 FQGNSA come from the germline V gene. With V trimmed by 5 bases and J by 5 bases, 9 bases remained unmatched. CDR3 length: 17 amino acids. The CDR3 loop is CASSLTPGLAGEDTQYF. CDR3 bases: TGTGCCAGCAGCCTAACACCGGGACTAGCGGGGGAAGATACGCAGTATTTT.

The rearrangement uses TRBV24-1 and TRBJ2-1; 8 nucleotides agree with TRBD1. After removal of 4 bases from V and 7 bases from J, the junction contained 5 bases not matched to a gene. Germline V lookup: CDR1 KGHDR, CDR2 SFDVKD. The CDR3 consists of 14 residues. CDR3 amino acids: CATSETGEYNEQFF. In DNA, the CDR3 is TGTGCCACCAGTGAGACAGGGGAGTATAATGAGCAGTTCTTC.

This clonotype was detected ten times or more. V usage is TRBV7-2 and J usage is TRBJ2-5; D is unresolved. Germline CDR1 and CDR2: SGHTA and FQGNSA. The CDR3 extends over 11 amino acids. V was cut by 2 bases and J by 5 bases, with 3 bases left in between. The CDR3 DNA follows: TGTGCCAGCAGCTTAATGGAGACCCAGTACTTC. Its translation: CASSLMETQYF.

With regard to this clonotype: At one boundary the junction diverges from the germline segment, which might be a read error. The rearrangement joins TRBV29-1 to TRBJ2-2; D might be TRBD2 (6 bases). Germline CDR1 is SQVTM and CDR2 is ANQGSEA. This CDR3 spans 14 amino acids. CDR3 protein: CSVEGGAGTGEPFF. The CDR3 DNA is TGCAGCGTTGAAGGCGGGGCTGGGACCGGGGAGCCGTTTTTT.

In this sample, this clonotype turned up a few times. The CDR3: CSAGTGVNTEAFF. The DNA for the CDR3 is TGCAGCGCCGGAACAGGGGTGAACACTGAAGCTTTCTTT. This chain joins TRBV29-1 and TRBJ1-1; TRBD1 matches 7 bases. Germline V gene data show CDR1 as SQVTM and CDR2 as ANQGSEA. V gave up 7 bases and J gave up 0 bases; unmatched junction bases: 5. The CDR3 runs 13 residues.

There are many counts of this clonotype. V is TRBV7-8 and J is TRBJ1-2, with TRBD1 identical over 12 bases. With 10 bases clipped from V and 14 bases from J, the junction kept 11 bases outside the gene matches. The CDR3 is 12 residues long. Germline assignment: CDR1 SGHVS and CDR2 FQNEAQ. The CDR3: CATSRDRGRETF. CDR3 DNA sequence: TGTGCCACATCCCGGGACAGGGGGCGGGAAACCTTC.

As concerns this clonotype: This could be a read error, since a much larger clone is one nucleotide away. V usage is TRBV4-3 and J usage is TRBJ1-6, with a possible D match to TRBD1 (6 bases). V lost 0 bases to trimming and J lost 7 bases, with 10 bases between them. CDR1 LGHNA and CDR2 YSLEER come from the germline V gene. CDR3 length: 15 amino acids. This chain's CDR3 is CASSQEWGTNSPLHF. CDR3 bases: TGCGCCAGCAGCCAAGAGTGGGGGACAAATTCACCCCTCCACTTT.

This clonotype has a handful of counts. J is TRBJ2-5 and V is TRBV7-9; D may correspond to TRBD1 or TRBD2 (5 bases each). Deletions cut 1 base from V and 4 bases from J, with 7 bases between. CDR3 length: 13 residues. The germline V gene has CDR1 SEHNR and CDR2 FQNEAQ (reference sequence). The CDR3, as DNA: TGTGCCAGCAGCTTAGTGAGGGGAGAGACCCAGTACTTC. Its protein product is CASSLVRGETQYF.

This clonotype has just one count. This chain connects TRBV20-1 to TRBJ2-3, with a weak D call TRBD1 (6 bases). Germline V lookup: CDR1 DFQATT, CDR2 SNEGSKA (reference sequence). CDR3 length: 15 amino acids. V was shortened by 1 base and J by 2 bases, with 13 bases between the two germline ends. In DNA, the CDR3 is TGCAGTGCTAGAGGGATACAGGGTCTCACAGATACGCAGTATTTT. Its translation is CSARGIQGLTDTQYF.

In this sample, this clonotype turned up a few times. This chain connects TRBV6-2 or TRBV6-3 to TRBJ2-5; TRBD1 matches 9 bases. The ends lost 4 bases at V and 5 bases at J; junction bases unmatched: 11. Germline V gene sequence: CDR1 MNHEY, CDR2 SVGEGT. The CDR3 is 16 amino acids. The DNA of the CDR3 is TGTGCCAGCAGTTTAATCCCGGGACAGGGTAGGGAGACCCAGTACTTC. Residues: CASSLIPGQGRETQYF.